This TCR beta chain was captured in a study of blood T cells in healthy people across ages. General study results and limits: Naive T cell percentage showed a strong correlation with the diversity of TCR beta.

This CDR3 is 20 amino acids long. The V gene's germline CDR1 is LGHNA and CDR2 YSLEER. Trimming removed 0 bases from V and 1 base from J; junction bases left unmatched: 15. PCR was performed a second time for roughly 7 to 11 cycles using a sample-barcoded 5' primer and a J-beta primer mix. MiXCR, run by TCRdb on the 5' RACE reads, gives a single entry per CDR3 protein. The table records around 1,800,000 distinct CDR3 sequences, about 39% of them present only once. A note on this clonotype: Its antigen is currently unknown.

Sequencing was done on a sample of blood. The chain links TRBV4-3 to TRBJ1-2; 9 positions match TRBD1. The receptor comes from a human donor in good health. CDR3 sequence: CASSQDEGGPGQGFNYGYTF. In DNA form, the CDR3 reads TGCGCCAGCAGCCAAGATGAGGGGGGGCCGGGACAGGGCTTTAACTATGGCTACACCTTC.